The 14 T cell receptor beta chains reported below all come from one sample, sequenced in a study of T cell responses to AZD1222 COVID-19 vaccine. Clones were read by immunoSEQ multiplex PCR, and TCRdb kept only the in-frame ones, dropping some. In the table there are thousands of clones, approximately 89% of which are singletons. The sequences come from peripheral blood, collected 28 days after the second AZD1222 dose. These receptors all stem from an adult who received the AZD1222 COVID-19 vaccine.

This chain links TRBV18 with TRBJ1-4; TRBD1 is a possible D gene (5 bases). V lost 3 bases and J 8 bases, leaving 10 bases between the germline ends. CDR1 and CDR2 (germline): KGHSH, LQKENI. This CDR3 comprises 13 residues. CDR3 loop: CASSPRGNEKLFF. Written as DNA, the CDR3 is TGTGCCAGCTCACCTAGGGGTAACGAAAAACTGTTTTTT.

V gene TRBV19 combines with J gene TRBJ2-5; TRBD2 matches at 11 bases. Germline V gives CDR1 LNHDA, CDR2 SQIVND (reference sequence). This CDR3 spans 16 amino acids. With 5 bases clipped from V and 4 bases from J, the junction kept 9 bases outside the gene matches. Here the CDR3 reads CASSAGGLAVGETQYF. For the CDR3, the DNA is TGTGCCAGTAGTGCCGGGGGACTAGCGGTTGGAGAGACCCAGTACTTC.

The chain employs TRBV7-9 and TRBJ2-5; possible D gene TRBD1, 6 bases. This CDR3 is 13 amino acids long. V lost 4 bases, J lost 4 bases, and 10 bases lay in between. CDR1 SEHNR and CDR2 FQNEAQ come from the germline V gene (reference sequence). CDR3 bases: TGTGCCAGCAGCTGGGGGCAGGGAGAGACCCAGTACTTC. Translation: CASSWGQGETQYF.

This chain uses TRBV10-3 with TRBJ2-1, with D hard to call. The germline gives CDR1 ENHRY, CDR2 SYGVKD. The CDR3 runs to 11 residues. Trimming removed 3 bases at V and 6 bases at J, with 3 bases between. DNA of the CDR3: TGTGCCATCAGTGAAATCAATGAGCAGTTCTTC. It translates to CAISEINEQFF.

The chain has TRBV7-9 and TRBJ2-3, with TRBD2 identical over 11 bases. Germline trimming cut 6 bases from V and 3 bases from J; bases unmatched to any gene: 8. CDR1 is SEHNR, CDR2 FQNEAQ, per germline (reference sequence). The CDR3 has 16 amino acids. The CDR3 reads CASSPIAGGITDTQYF. The CDR3 nucleotides read TGTGCCAGCAGTCCCATAGCGGGAGGGATTACAGATACGCAGTATTTT.

This clone appeared a single time. V is TRBV15 and J is TRBJ1-2; 7 bases align to TRBD1. V lost 0 bases and J lost 5; bases outside the gene matches: 3. The CDR3 covers 14 residues. Germline-derived CDR1 and CDR2 are LNHNV and YYDKDF (reference sequence). As DNA, the CDR3 is TGTGCCACCAGCAGAGAGGACAGGCTATATGGCTACACCTTC. Translated: CATSREDRLYGYTF.

J is TRBJ2-1 and V is TRBV5-1, with TRBD2 matching 11 bases. Per germline, CDR1 SGHRS and CDR2 YFSETQ. The V segment lost 0 bases and the J segment 7 bases; nucleotides outside the gene matches: 6. The CDR3 has 16 residues. The CDR3 region has the DNA TGCGCCAGCAGCTTGGGACTAGCGGGAAGAGGTAATGAGCAGTTCTTC. Translating it yields CASSLGLAGRGNEQFF. The full variable domain, its missing parts supplied by reference TRBV5-1 and TRBJ2-1, is KAGVTQTPRYLIKTRGQQVTLSCSPISGHRSVSWYQQTPGQGLQFLFEYFSETQRNKGNFPGRFSGRQFSNSRSEMNVSTLELGDSALYLCASSLGLAGRGNEQFFGPGTRLTVL.

V usage is TRBV11-2 and J usage is TRBJ2-1; 11 bases line up with TRBD2. Germline V gene sequence: CDR1 SGHAT, CDR2 FQNNGV. The CDR3 runs 15 residues. The J segment lost 4 bases and the V segment lost 6 bases, leaving 5 bases of the junction unmatched. The CDR3 protein is CASSGLAGRYNEQFF. CDR3 coding DNA: TGTGCCAGCAGTGGACTAGCGGGTCGGTACAATGAGCAGTTCTTC.

The chain employs TRBV3-1 (or the pseudogene TRBV3-2) and TRBJ2-3, with 8 bases that match TRBD1. After removal of 0 bases from V and 2 bases from J, the junction contained 10 bases not matched to a gene. From germline, CDR1 is LGHDT and CDR2 YNNKEL (reference sequence). The CDR3 covers 18 residues. CDR3 in amino acids: CASSQDSYGQGLTDTQYF. CDR3 nucleotides: TGTGCCAGCAGCCAAGATTCGTACGGACAGGGCCTCACAGATACGCAGTATTTT.

This clone was detected only once. CDR3 in DNA: TGCGCCAGCAGCCAAACTGGAGACAGGGCAGGGAGTGAAAAACTGTTTTTT. Its protein product is CASSQTGDRAGSEKLFF. The J gene is TRBJ1-4, the V gene TRBV4-1, with 7 bases identical to TRBD1. Germline CDR1 is MGHRA and CDR2 is YSYEKL. This CDR3 has 17 residues. V dropped 2 bases and J dropped 7; count of bases not matched to a gene: 13.

CDR3 region: CASIRQANSGNTIYF. CDR3 sequence (DNA): TGTGCCAGTATCAGACAGGCCAACTCTGGAAACACCATATATTTT. This sequence joins TRBV19 and TRBJ1-3; the D gene is possibly TRBD1 (6 bases). CDR3 length equals 15 residues. Germline V lookup: CDR1 LNHDA, CDR2 SQIVND (reference sequence). Trimming took off 7 bases at V and 0 bases at J, with 13 bases between the two ends.

The chain has TRBV19 and TRBJ2-3, with 7 bases identical to TRBD2. The trim removed 4 bases at V and 6 bases at J, leaving 7 bases unmatched. The CDR3 totals 14 residues. CDR1 and CDR2 from the germline V gene are LNHDA and SQIVND (reference sequence). The CDR3 DNA is TGTGCCAGTAGTAAGGGATCCGGGGGGGATACGCAGTATTTT. Its protein product is CASSKGSGGDTQYF.

The rearrangement uses TRBV19 and TRBJ2-2; TRBD2 matches at 10 bases. CDR3 size: 17 residues. Germline V gene sequence: CDR1 LNHDA, CDR2 SQIVND (reference sequence). With 5 bases clipped from V and 5 bases from J, the junction kept 11 bases outside the gene matches. CDR3 amino acids: CASSLRRAGGLTGELFF. The CDR3 DNA is TGTGCCAGTAGTCTACGAAGAGCGGGAGGGCTGACCGGGGAGCTGTTTTTT. The variable domain in full, completed from reference TRBV19 and TRBJ2-2, reads DGGITQSPKYLFRKEGQNVTLSCEQNLNHDAMYWYRQDPGQGLRLIYYSQIVNDFQKGDIAEGYSVSREKKESFPLTVTSAQKNPTAFYLCASSLRRAGGLTGELFFGEGSRLTVL.

Written as DNA, the CDR3 is TGTGCCAGCTCACCACTCGATAATCATAATTCACCCCTCCACTTT. Its protein product is CASSPLDNHNSPLHF. The chain combines TRBV18 with TRBJ1-6; unclear D gene. Germline V gene data show CDR1 as KGHSH and CDR2 as LQKENI. There are 15 residues in the CDR3. The V gene lost 1 base and the J gene lost 5 bases, with 9 bases spanning the gap.